This entry describes one T cell receptor beta chain. Its antigen is currently not known. Per-base qualities were not stored, and no clone one base away is much larger. This specimen belongs to a study of blood T cell repertoires in COVID-19 (dated by TCRdb to 2019 to 2021). The study in broad terms: Collaborator samples came from the United States, Italy and Spain and covered acute and convalescent phases of COVID-19. The repertoires were released in a freely available public database meant as a resource for research on the immune response to SARS-CoV-2. Where available, HLA class I and class II types were taken from metadata supplied by the sample provider and were not determined by assay-based typing. The sample metadata nearly always contained a de-identified subject ID, COVID-19 status, age in years and sex. The dataset comprised deeply sampled blood TCRbeta repertoires from subjects exposed to, actively infected with, or recovered from COVID-19. The prospective study material was composed of cDNA or gDNA derived from T cells, B-cell-depleted T cells, or PBMCs. The samples were drawn from the first 160 participants of the ongoing ImmuneRACE study and from 950 to 1,500 subjects provided by 6 global collaborators. Results and caveats for the whole study, not just this receptor: The quantity of clinical and demographic metadata differed by source and by participant and was supplied without curation.

CDR1 SGHNT and CDR2 YENEEA are derived from the germline V gene. The CDR3 goes from the cysteine to the phenylalanine over 15 residues. Only the CDR3 DNA stays, 45 bases, in frame from base 1. V is trimmed back by 3 bases and J by 2 bases, and the junction contains 4 bases that no gene match accounts for. Participants in the prospective study were aged roughly 18 to 95 years, lived in 20 to 30 United States geographic areas, and enrolled through a virtual design. To assign participants to cohorts, the prospective study relied on clinical history that participants themselves reported in a screening survey and a study questionnaire. Recovered participants in ImmuneRACE Cohort 3 were defined as having two consecutive negative NP/OP PCR tests, clearance from a healthcare professional, or resolution of symptoms. Each participant in the prospective study had whole blood, serum and a nasopharyngeal or oropharyngeal swab collected by mobile phlebotomists. Additional blood draws and questionnaires over an approximately 2-month period could optionally be provided by prospective study participants. Before DNA extraction, prospective study blood samples were shipped either frozen or at room temperature.

TCRbeta CDR3 regions were amplified from genomic DNA by means of the immunoSEQ Assay, a bias-controlled multiplex PCR. The paper's data handling went like this. The number of nucleated cells in each sample was estimated by amplification of reference gene primers within the assay. To quantify the absolute abundance of each unique TCRbeta CDR3 rearrangement, sequence reads were collapsed and filtered. For each sample, productive Simpson clonality was calculated by taking the square root of Simpson's diversity index across productive rearrangements. TCRdb limited this immuneACCESS table to in-frame rearrangements with V and J called. A share of clones is missing; checked studies link under half to unresolved V genes, and the rest is unexplained. For V, J and clone size, that table is used; D and trimming come from the DNA. For this sample there are 300,000 to 350,000 clones; approximately 90% appear just once. Of the sample, around 10% falls within the top ten clones.

Sequenced sample: PBMCs or T cells enriched from blood (not recorded which). The rearrangement combines TRBV11-3 with TRBJ2-3, with TRBD2 matching 8 junction bases. The receptor's source is a young woman who had recovered from COVID-19. The nucleotides read TGTGCCAGCAGCTTCCGGGGGGGGAACACAGATACGCAGTATTTT. The encoded protein is CASSFRGGNTDTQYF. Full variable domain (CDR3 extended with the reference TRBV11-3 and TRBJ2-3 proteins): EAGVVQSPRYKIIEKKQPVAFWCNPISGHNTLYWYLQNLGQGPELLIRYENEEAVDDSQLPKDRFSAERLKGVDSTLKIQPAELGDSAVYLCASSFRGGNTDTQYFGPGTRLTVL.